This entry features one T cell receptor (beta chain) sequence. The sample comes from a study of blood T cell repertoires in COVID-19. The wider study: PBMCs, B-cell-depleted T cells, or T cells provided the cDNA or gDNA that made up the material.

This CDR3 is built from 16 residues. Trimming left V 2 bases short and J 0 bases short, with 11 bases between. Per germline, CDR1 SGHVS and CDR2 FQNEAQ. Methods used by the authors: Estimated nucleated cell counts came from reference gene primer amplification. Assay used: immunoSEQ multiplex PCR; TCRdb lists only in-frame clones, some missing. D and trimming come from the DNA, and the V and J calls and clone size come from that table. Altogether more than 90,000 clones are present, 91% being singletons, with the ten largest covering approximately 15%. Sample: peripheral blood. The sequence derives from a man aged 45 to 65 with acute or convalescent COVID-19. This chain uses TRBV7-8 with TRBJ2-4, with TRBD1 as a possible D gene (6 bases). This chain's CDR3 is CASSLRTALAKNIQYF. CDR3 coding DNA: TGTGCCAGCAGCTTACGGACAGCTCTAGCCAAAAACATTCAGTACTTC.